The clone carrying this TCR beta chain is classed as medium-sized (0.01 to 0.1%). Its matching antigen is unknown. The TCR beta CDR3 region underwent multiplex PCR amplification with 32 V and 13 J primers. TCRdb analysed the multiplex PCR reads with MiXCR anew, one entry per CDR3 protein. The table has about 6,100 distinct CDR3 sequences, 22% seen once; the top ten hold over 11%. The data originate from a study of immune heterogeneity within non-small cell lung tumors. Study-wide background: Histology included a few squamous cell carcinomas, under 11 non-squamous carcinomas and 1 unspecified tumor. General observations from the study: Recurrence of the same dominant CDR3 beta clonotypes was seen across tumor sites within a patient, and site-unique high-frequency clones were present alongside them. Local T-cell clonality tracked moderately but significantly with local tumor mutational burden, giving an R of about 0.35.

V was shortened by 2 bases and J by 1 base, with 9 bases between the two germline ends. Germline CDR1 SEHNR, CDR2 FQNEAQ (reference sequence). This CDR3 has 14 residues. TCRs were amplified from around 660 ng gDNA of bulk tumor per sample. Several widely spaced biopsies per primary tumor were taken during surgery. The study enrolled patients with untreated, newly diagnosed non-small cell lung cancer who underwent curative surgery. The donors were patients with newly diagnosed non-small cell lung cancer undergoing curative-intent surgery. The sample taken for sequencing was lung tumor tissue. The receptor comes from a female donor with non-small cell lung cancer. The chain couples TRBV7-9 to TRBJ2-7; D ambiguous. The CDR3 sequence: CASSLYTPSYEQYF. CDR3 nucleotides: TGTGCCAGCAGCTTATATACCCCGTCCTACGAGCAGTACTTC.